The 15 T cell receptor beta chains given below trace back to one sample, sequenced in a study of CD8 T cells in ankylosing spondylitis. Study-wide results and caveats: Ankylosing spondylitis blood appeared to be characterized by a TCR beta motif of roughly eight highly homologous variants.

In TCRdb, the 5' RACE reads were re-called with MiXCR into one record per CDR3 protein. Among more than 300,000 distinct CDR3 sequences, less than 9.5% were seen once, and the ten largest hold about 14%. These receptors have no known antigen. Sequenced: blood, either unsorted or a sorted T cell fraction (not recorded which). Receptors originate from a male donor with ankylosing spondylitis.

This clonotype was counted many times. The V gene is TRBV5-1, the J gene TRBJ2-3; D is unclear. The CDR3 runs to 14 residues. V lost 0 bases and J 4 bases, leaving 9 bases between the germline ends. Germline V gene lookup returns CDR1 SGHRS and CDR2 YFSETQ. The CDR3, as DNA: TGCGCCAGCAGCTTGGTTGAGGAGTCAGATACGCAGTATTTT. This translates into CASSLVEESDTQYF.

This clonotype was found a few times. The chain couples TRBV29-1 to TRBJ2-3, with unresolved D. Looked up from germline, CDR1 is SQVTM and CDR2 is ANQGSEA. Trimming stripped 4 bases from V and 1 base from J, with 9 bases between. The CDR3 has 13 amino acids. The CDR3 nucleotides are TGCAGCGTTGGAACGGCCGGCACAGATACGCAGTATTTT. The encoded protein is CSVGTAGTDTQYF.

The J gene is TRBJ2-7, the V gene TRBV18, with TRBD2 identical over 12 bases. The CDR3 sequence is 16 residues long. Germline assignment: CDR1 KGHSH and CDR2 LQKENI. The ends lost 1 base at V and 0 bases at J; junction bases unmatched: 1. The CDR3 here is CASSPRTSGNSYEQYF. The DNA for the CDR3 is TGTGCCAGCTCACCACGGACTAGCGGGAACTCCTACGAGCAGTACTTC.

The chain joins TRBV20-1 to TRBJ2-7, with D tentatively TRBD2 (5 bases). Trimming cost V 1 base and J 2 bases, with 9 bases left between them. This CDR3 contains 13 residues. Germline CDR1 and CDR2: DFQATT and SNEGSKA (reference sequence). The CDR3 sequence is CSARGSGTYEQYF. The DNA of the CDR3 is TGCAGTGCTAGAGGGTCGGGAACCTACGAGCAGTACTTC.

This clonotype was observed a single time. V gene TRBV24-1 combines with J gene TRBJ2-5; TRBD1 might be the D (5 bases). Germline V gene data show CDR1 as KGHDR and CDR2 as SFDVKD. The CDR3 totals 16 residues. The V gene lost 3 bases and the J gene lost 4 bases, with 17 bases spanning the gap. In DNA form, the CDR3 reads TGTGCCACCAGTGATACTCGGGTAGGGGATCGAGAGACCCAGTACTTC. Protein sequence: CATSDTRVGDRETQYF.

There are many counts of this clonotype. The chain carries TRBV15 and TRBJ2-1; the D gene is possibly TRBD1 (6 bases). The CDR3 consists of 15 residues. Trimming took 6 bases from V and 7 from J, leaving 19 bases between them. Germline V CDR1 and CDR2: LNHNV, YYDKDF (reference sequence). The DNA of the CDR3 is TGTGCCACCAGGATCTCGGACAGAGGATGGAATGAGCAGTTCTTC. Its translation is CATRISDRGWNEQFF.

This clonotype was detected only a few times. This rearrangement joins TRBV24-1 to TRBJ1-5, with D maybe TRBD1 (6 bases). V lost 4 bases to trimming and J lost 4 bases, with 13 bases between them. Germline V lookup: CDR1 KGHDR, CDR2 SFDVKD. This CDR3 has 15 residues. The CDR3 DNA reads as TGTGCCACCAGTGAGAATATCGGACAGAATCAGCCCCAGCATTTT. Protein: CATSENIGQNQPQHF.

CDR3 residues: CASSLAVAGVYEQYF. In nucleotides, the CDR3 is TGCGCCAGCAGCTTGGCAGTAGCGGGAGTTTACGAGCAGTACTTC. The V call is TRBV5-1, the J call TRBJ2-7; 9 bases are a match to TRBD2. V shed 0 bases and J 4 bases; nucleotides not matched to a gene: 5. Germline assignment: CDR1 SGHRS and CDR2 YFSETQ. This CDR3 has 15 amino acids. The entire variable domain, with the rest obtained from reference TRBV5-1 and TRBJ2-7, is as follows: KAGVTQTPRYLIKTRGQQVTLSCSPISGHRSVSWYQQTPGQGLQFLFEYFSETQRNKGNFPGRFSGRQFSNSRSEMNVSTLELGDSALYLCASSLAVAGVYEQYFGPGTRLTVT.

CDR3 sequence: CASSRSGGGYNEQFF. DNA for the CDR3: TGTGCCAGCAGTAGAAGCGGGGGTGGGTACAATGAGCAGTTCTTC. The chain joins TRBV6-4 to TRBJ2-1, with 8 bases matching TRBD2. V lost 5 bases to trimming and J lost 4 bases; unmatched junction nucleotides: 7. The CDR3 covers 15 residues. CDR1 and CDR2 from the germline V gene are MRHNA and SNTAGT.

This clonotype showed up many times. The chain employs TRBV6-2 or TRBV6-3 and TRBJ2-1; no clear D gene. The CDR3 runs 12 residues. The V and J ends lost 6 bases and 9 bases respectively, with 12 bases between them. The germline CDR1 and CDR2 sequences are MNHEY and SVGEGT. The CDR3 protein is CASSNSGGEQFF. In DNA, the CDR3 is TGTGCCAGCAGCAACTCCGGCGGTGAGCAGTTCTTC.

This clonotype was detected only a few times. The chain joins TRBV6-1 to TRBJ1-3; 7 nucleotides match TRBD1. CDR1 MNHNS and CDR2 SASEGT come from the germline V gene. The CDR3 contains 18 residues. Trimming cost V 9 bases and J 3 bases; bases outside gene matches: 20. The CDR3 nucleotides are TGTGCCAGGCGGGGACAGTCACTTGTTCAATGGGGTGGAAACACCATATATTTT. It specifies CARRGQSLVQWGGNTIYF.

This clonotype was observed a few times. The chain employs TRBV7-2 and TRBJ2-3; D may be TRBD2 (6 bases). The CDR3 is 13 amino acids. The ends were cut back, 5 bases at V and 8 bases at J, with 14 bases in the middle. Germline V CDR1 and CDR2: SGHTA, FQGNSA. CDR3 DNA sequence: TGTGCCAGCAGCGCGTGGGGGGTTGCTACGCAGTATTTT. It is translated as CASSAWGVATQYF.

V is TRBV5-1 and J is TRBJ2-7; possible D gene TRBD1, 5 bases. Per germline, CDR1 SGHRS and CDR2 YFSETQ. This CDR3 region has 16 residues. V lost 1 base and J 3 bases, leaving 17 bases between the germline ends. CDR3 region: CASSLLQGRTVYEQYF. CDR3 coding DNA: TGCGCCAGCAGCTTGCTGCAGGGTCGAACTGTCTACGAGCAGTACTTC.

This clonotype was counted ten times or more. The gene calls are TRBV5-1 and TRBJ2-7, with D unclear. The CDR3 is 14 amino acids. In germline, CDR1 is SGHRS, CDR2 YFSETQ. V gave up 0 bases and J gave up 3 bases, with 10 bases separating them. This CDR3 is CASSLEQTDYEQYF. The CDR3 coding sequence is TGCGCCAGCAGCTTGGAGCAGACTGACTACGAGCAGTACTTC.

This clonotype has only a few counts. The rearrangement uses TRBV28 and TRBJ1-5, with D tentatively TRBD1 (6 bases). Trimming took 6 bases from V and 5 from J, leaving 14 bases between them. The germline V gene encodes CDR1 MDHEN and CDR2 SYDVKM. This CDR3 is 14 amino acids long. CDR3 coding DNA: TGTGCCAGCAGCGGGGGGCGCCGGGATCAGCCCCAGCATTTT. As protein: CASSGGRRDQPQHF.